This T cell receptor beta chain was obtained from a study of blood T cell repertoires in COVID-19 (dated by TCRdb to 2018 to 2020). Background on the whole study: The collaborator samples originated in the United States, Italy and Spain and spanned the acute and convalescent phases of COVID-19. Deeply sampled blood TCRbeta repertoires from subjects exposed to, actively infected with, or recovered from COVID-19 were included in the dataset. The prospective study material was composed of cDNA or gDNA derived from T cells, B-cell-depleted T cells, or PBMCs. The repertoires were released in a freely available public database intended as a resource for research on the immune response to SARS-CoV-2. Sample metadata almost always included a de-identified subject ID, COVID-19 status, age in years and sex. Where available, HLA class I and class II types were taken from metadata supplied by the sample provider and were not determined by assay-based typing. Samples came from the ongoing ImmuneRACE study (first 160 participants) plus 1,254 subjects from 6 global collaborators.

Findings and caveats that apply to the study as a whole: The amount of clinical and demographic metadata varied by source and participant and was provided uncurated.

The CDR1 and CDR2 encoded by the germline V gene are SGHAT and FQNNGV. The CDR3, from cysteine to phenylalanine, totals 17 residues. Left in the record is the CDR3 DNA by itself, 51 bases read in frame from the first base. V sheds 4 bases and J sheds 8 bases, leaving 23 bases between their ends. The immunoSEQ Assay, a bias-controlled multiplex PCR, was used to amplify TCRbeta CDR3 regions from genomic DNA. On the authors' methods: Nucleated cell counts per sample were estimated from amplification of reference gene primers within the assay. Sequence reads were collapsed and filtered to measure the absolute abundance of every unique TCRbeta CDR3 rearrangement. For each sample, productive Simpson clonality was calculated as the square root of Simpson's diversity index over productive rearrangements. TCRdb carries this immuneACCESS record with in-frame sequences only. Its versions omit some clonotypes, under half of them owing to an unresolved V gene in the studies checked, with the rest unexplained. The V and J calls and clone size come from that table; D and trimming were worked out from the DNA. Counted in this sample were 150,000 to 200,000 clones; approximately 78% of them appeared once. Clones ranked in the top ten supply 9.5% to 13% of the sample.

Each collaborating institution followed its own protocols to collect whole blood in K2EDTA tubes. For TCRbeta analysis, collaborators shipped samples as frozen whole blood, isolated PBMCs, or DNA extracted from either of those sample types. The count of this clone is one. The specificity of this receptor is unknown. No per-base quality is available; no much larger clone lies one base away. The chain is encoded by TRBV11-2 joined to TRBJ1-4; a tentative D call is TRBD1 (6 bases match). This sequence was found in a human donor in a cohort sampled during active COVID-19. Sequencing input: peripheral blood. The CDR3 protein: CASSSPPGHSMGEKLFF. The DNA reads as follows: TGTGCCAGCAGCTCGCCCCCGGGACACTCGATGGGGGAAAAACTGTTTTTT.